The source of this TCR beta chain is a study of PD-1 blockade in classical Hodgkin lymphoma. With respect to this clone: Its target is not known.

Every single patient, without exception, relapsed after autologous stem cell transplantation, and brentuximab vedotin exposure varied. Measured with immunoSEQ multiplex PCR; TCRdb has only the in-frame clones, and not every one. This table has 25,000 to 40,000 clones, about four fifths appearing once. This CDR3 has 12 residues. CDR1 MNHEY and CDR2 SVGAGI come from the germline V gene. V was clipped by 5 bases and J by 5 bases; unmatched bases: 3. The study's findings and limits: Patients starting nivolumab under 1 year after ASCT were excluded.

The gene calls are TRBV6-5 and TRBJ2-7; 7 bases are shared with TRBD1. This clonotype was obtained from a human donor with classical Hodgkin lymphoma. The material sequenced was peripheral blood mononuclear cells (PBMCs), taken at baseline. CDR3 amino acids: CASSQGVNEQYF. CDR3 sequence (DNA): TGTGCCAGCAGTCAGGGGGTCAACGAGCAGTACTTC.